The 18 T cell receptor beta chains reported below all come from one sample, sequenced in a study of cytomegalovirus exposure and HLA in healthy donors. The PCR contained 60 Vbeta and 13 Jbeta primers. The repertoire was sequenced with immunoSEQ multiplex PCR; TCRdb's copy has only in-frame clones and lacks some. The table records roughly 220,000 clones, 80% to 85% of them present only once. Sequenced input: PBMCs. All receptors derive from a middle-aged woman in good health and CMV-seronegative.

Here the CDR3 DNA reads TGTGCCAGCAGCCACGGACAGGGGTACGAGCAGTACTTC. It encodes CASSHGQGYEQYF. This chain links TRBV14 with TRBJ2-7, with 9 bases aligning to TRBD1. Trimming cost V 3 bases and J 4 bases; bases outside gene matches: 1. CDR1 and CDR2 (germline): SGHDN, FVKESK. The CDR3 spans 13 residues. Combining the CDR3 with reference TRBV14 and TRBJ2-7 gives the whole variable domain EAGVTQFPSHSVIEKGQTVTLRCDPISGHDNLYWYRRVMGKEIKFLLHFVKESKQDESGMPNNRFLAERTGGTYSTLKVQPAELEDSGVYFCASSHGQGYEQYFGPGTRLTVT.

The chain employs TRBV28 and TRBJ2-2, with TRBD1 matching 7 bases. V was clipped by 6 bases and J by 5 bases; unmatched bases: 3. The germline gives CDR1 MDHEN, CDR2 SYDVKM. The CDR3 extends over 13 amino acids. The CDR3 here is CASSPRGTGELFF. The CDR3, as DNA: TGTGCCAGCAGCCCCAGGGGGACCGGGGAGCTGTTTTTT. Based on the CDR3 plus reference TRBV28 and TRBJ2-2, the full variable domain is DVKVTQSSRYLVKRTGEKVFLECVQDMDHENMFWYRQDPGLGLRLIYFSYDVKMKEKGDIPEGYSVSREKKERFSLILESASTNQTSMYLCASSPRGTGELFFGEGSRLTVL.

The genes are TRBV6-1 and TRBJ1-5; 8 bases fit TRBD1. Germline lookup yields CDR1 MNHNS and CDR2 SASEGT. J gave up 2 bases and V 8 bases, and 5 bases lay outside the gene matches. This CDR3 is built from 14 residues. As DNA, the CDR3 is TGTGCCAGCCATTTGACAGGGGGCAATCAGCCCCAGCATTTT. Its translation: CASHLTGGNQPQHF.

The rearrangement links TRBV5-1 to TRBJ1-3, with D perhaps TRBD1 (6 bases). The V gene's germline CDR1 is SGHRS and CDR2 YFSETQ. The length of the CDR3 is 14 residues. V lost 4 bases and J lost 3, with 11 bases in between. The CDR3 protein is CASSQGRGGNTIYF. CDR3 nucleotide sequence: TGCGCCAGCAGCCAGGGCAGGGGTGGAAACACCATATATTTT.

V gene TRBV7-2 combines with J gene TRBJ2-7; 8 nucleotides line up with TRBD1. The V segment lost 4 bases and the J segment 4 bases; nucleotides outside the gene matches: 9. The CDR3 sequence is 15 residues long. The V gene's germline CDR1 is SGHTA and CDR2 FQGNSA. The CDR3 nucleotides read TGTGCCAGCAGCTCCAGGGGGCAGGGGGTATACGAGCAGTACTTC. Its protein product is CASSSRGQGVYEQYF.

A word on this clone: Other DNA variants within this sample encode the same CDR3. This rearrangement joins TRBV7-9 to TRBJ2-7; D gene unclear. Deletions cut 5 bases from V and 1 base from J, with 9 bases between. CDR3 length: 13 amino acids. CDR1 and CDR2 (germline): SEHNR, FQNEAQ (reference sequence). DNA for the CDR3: TGTGCCAGCAGCCCCGACTCGTCCTACGAGCAGTACTTC. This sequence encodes CASSPDSSYEQYF.

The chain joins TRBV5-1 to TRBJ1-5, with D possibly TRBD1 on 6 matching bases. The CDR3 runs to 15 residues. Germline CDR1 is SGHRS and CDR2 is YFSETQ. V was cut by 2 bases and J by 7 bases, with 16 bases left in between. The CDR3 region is CASSFGTSEEQPQHF. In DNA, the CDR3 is TGCGCCAGCAGCTTCGGGACATCCGAGGAACAGCCCCAGCATTTT.

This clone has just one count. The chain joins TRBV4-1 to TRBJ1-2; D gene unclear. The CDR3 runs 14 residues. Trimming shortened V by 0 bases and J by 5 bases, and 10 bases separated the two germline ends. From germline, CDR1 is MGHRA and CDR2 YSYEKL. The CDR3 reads CASSQEHRNYGYTF. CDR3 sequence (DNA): TGCGCCAGCAGCCAAGAACACCGCAATTATGGCTACACCTTC.

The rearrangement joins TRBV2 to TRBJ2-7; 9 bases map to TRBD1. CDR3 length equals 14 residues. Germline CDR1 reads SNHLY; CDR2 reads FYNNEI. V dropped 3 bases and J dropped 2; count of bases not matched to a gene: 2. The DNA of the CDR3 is TGTGCCAGCAGTGATTGGACAGGGGCCTACGAGCAGTACTTC. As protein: CASSDWTGAYEQYF.

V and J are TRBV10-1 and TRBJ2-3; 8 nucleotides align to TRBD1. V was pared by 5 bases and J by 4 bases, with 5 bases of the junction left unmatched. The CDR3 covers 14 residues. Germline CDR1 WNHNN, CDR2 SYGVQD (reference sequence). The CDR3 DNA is TGCGCCAGCAGTTTCACAGGGGGGCCAGATACGCAGTATTTT. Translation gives CASSFTGGPDTQYF.

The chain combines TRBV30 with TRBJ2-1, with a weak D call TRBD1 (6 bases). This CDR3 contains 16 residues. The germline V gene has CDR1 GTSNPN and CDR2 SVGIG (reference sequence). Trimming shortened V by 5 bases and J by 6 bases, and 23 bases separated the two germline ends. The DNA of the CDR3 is TGTGCCTGGGGACCGGCTGGGACAAGGATGGGCAATGAGCAGTTCTTC. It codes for CAWGPAGTRMGNEQFF.

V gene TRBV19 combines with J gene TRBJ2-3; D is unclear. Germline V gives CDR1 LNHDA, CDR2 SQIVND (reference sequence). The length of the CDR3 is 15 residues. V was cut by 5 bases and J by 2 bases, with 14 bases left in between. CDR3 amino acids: CASSLKPGPTDTQYF. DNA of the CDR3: TGTGCCAGTAGTCTCAAACCAGGTCCCACAGATACGCAGTATTTT.

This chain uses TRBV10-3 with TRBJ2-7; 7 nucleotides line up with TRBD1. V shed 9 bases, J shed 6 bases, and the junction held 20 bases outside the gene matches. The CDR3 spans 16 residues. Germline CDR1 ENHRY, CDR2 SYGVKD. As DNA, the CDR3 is TGTGCCATAAGCCGTAACCAGGGACAGCGAGTCGGCGAGCAGTACTTC. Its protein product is CAISRNQGQRVGEQYF.

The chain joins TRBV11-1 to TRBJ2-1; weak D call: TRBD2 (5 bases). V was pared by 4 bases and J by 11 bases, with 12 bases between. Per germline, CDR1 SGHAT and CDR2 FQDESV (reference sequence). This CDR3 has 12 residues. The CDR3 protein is CASSSSTGKQFF. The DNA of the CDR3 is TGTGCCAGCAGCTCCTCGACGGGGAAGCAGTTCTTC.

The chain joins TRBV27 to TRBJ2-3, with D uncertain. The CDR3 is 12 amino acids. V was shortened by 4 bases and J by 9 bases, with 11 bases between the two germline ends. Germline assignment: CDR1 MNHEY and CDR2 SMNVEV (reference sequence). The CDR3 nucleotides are TGTGCCAGCAGTTCCCGCGCTCTCACGCAGTATTTT. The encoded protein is CASSSRALTQYF.

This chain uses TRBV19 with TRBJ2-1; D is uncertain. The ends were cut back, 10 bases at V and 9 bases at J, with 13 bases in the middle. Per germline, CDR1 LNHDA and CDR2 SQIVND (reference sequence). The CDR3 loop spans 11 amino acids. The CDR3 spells CATSAAVEQFF. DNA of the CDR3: TGTGCCACTTCGGCGGCGGTTGAGCAGTTCTTC.

CDR3 DNA: TGTGCCAGCAGAAGGCTAGCGGGAGGGATCGGGGAGCTGTTTTTT. Its translation is CASRRLAGGIGELFF. The chain has TRBV2 and TRBJ2-2; TRBD2 aligns across 12 bases. J gave up 7 bases and V 6 bases, and 6 bases lay outside the gene matches. The CDR3 consists of 15 residues. CDR1 SNHLY and CDR2 FYNNEI come from the germline V gene.

For the CDR3, the DNA is TGCGCCAGCAGTGAGTCCCTAGCGGCCAAAAGAGTCGAGCAGTACTTC. It specifies CASSESLAAKRVEQYF. The chain couples TRBV10-1 to TRBJ2-7; TRBD2 matches 7 bases. The V segment lost 0 bases and the J segment 6 bases; nucleotides outside the gene matches: 11. The germline gives CDR1 WNHNN, CDR2 SYGVQD (reference sequence). The CDR3 has 16 amino acids.